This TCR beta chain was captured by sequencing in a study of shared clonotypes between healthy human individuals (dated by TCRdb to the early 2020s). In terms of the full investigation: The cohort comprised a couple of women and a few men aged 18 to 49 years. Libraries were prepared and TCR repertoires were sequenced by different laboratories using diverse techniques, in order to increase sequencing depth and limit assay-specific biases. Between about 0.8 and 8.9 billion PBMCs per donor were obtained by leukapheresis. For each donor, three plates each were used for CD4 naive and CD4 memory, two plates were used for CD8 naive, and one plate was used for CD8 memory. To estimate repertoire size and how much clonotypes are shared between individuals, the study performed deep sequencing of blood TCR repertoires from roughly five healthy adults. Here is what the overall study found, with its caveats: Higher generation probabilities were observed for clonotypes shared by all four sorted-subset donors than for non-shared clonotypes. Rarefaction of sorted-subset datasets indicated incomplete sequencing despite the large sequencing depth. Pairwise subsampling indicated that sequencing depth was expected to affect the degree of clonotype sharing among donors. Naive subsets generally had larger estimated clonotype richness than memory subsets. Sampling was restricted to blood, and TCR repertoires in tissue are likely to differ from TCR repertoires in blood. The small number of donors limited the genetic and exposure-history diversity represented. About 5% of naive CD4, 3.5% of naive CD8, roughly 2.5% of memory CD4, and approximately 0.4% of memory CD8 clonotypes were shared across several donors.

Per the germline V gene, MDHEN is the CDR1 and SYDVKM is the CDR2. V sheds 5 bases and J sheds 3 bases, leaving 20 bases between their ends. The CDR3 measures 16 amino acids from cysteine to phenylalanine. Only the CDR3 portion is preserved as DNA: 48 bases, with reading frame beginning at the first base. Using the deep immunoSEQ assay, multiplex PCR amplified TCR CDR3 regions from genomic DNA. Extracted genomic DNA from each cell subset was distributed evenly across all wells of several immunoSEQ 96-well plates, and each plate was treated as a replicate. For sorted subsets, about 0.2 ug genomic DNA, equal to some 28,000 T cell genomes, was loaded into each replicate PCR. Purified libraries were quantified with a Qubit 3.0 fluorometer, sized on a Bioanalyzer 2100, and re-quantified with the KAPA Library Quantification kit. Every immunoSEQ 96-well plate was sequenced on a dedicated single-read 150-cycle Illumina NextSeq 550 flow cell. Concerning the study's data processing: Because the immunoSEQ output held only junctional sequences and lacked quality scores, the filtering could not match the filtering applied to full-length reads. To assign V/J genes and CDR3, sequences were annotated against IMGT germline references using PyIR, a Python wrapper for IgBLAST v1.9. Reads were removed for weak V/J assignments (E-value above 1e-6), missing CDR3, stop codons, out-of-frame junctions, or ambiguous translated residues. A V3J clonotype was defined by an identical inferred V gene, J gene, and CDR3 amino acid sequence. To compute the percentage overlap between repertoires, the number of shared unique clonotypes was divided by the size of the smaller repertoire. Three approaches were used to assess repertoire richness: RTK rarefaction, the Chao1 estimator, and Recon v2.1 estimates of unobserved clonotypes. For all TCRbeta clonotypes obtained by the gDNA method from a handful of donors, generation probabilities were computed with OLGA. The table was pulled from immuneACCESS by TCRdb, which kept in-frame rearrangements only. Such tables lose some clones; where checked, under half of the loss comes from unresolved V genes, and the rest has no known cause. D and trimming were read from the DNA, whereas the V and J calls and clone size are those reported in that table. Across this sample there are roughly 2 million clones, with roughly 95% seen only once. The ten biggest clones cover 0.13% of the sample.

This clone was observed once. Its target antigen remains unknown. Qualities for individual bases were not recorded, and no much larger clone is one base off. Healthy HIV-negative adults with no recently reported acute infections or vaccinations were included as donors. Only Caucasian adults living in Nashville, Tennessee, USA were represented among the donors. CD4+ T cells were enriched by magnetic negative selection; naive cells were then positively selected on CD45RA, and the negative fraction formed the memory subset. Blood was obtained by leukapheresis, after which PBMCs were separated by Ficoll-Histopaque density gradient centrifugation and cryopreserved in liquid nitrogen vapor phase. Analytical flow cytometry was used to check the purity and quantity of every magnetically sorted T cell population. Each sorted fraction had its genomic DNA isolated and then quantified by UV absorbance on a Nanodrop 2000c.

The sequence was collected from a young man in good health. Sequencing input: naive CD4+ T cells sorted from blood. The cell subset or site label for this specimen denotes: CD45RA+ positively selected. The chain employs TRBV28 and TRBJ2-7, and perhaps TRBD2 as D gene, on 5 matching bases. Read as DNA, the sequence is TGTGCCAGCAGTCCCCGGGGTCCGTTGTATGTCTACGAGCAGTACTTC. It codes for CASSPRGPLYVYEQYF.